The T cell receptor (beta chain) described here comes from a study of cytomegalovirus exposure and HLA in healthy donors. A note on this clone: What it binds is not known.

The donors were part of the validation cohort, which consisted of about 120 subjects and was separate from the first cohort of several hundred subjects. Assay used: immunoSEQ multiplex PCR; TCRdb lists only in-frame clones, some missing. The data hold 150,000 to 250,000 clones, with about 81% observed a single time. Study-level results: Specific recognition of CMV antigens was confirmed in vitro for a few chains (all CMV-associated). Researchers counted around 150 TCR beta chains as cytomegalovirus-associated.

Germline assignment: CDR1 MNHEY and CDR2 SVGAGI. V was trimmed by 4 bases and J by 10 bases, leaving 11 bases between them. This CDR3 contains 12 residues. This sequence was found in a woman aged 25-40 years in good health and CMV-seronegative. The chain couples TRBV6-5 to TRBJ2-1; TRBD2 is a possible D gene (5 bases). Sequencing was performed on PBMCs. CDR3 protein: CASSSPGYEQFF. CDR3 in DNA: TGTGCCAGCAGTTCCCCGGGGTACGAGCAGTTCTTC.